The TCR beta chain under discussion was sequenced for a study of PD-1 blockade in classical Hodgkin lymphoma. Trimming took 1 base from V and 1 from J, leaving 10 bases between them. The length of the CDR3 is 15 residues. Germline lookup yields CDR1 PRHDT and CDR2 FYEKMQ (reference sequence). The patients all showed relapse after autologous stem cell transplantation, while their brentuximab vedotin exposure varied. Repertoires were generated with immunoSEQ multiplex PCR, while TCRdb's copy carries only in-frame clones and drops some. The table has 6,000 to 7,500 clones, 84% seen once. This TCR was recovered from a human donor with classical Hodgkin lymphoma. The rearrangement links TRBV13 to TRBJ1-1; no reliable D call. This material consisted of peripheral blood mononuclear cells (PBMCs), taken at baseline. For the CDR3, the DNA is TGTGCCAGCAGCTTAGAATACGGATCGAACACTGAAGCTTTCTTT. It codes for CASSLEYGSNTEAFF.